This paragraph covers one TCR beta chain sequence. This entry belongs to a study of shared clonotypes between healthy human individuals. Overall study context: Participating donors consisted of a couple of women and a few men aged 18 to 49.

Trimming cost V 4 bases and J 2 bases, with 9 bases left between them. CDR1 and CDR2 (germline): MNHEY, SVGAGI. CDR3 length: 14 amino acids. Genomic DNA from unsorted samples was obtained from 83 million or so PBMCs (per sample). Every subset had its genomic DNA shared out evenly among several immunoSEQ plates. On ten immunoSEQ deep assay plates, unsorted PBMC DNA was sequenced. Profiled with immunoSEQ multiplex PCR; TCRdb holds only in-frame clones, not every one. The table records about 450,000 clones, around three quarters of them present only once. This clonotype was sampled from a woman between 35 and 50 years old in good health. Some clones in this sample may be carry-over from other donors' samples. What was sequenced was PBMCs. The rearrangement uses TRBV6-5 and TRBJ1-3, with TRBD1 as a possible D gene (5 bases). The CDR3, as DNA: TGTGCCAGCAGTTTGCGAGGGGCTGGAAACACCATATATTTT. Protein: CASSLRGAGNTIYF.